What follows are 14 T cell receptor beta chains derived from one specimen sequenced in a study of blood T cells in healthy people across ages. The authors ran a second PCR of about 6 to 11 cycles using a sample-barcoded 5' primer and a J-beta primer mix. TCRdb re-called the 5' RACE reads with MiXCR, one entry per CDR3 protein. The sample records some 1.4 million distinct CDR3 sequences, roughly 45% being singletons. The sample consisted of blood. The receptors derive from a young woman in good health.

This clonotype has more than one count but fewer than ten. V gene TRBV2 combines with J gene TRBJ1-1, with no clear D. The germline V gene has CDR1 SNHLY and CDR2 FYNNEI. The CDR3 runs 9 residues. V lost 4 bases, J lost 11 bases, and 5 bases lay in between. This CDR3 is CASSVDAFF. CDR3 in DNA: TGTGCCAGCAGTGTAGACGCTTTCTTT.

This clonotype was picked up a small number of times. The rearrangement uses TRBV20-1 and TRBJ1-2; D is ambiguous. Germline loops: CDR1 DFQATT, CDR2 SNEGSKA (reference sequence). The germline V and J ends were trimmed by 0 bases and 6 bases, with 5 bases remaining between them. CDR3 size: 11 residues. The CDR3 sequence: CSAREGHGYTF. The CDR3 region has the DNA TGCAGTGCTAGAGAGGGTCATGGCTACACCTTC.

The gene calls are TRBV15 and TRBJ2-7; either TRBD1 or TRBD2 may supply D (5 bases each). The CDR3 has 15 amino acids. V lost 0 bases, J lost 2 bases, and 11 bases lay in between. Germline lookup yields CDR1 LNHNV and CDR2 YYDKDF (reference sequence). The chain's CDR3 is CATSRDPRGAYEQYF. The CDR3 bases are TGTGCCACCAGCAGAGATCCGAGAGGGGCCTACGAGCAGTACTTC.

Concerning this clonotype itself: This likely comes from a read error, as the CDR3 has no conserved phenylalanine or tryptophan at its end. V gene TRBV5-1 combines with J gene TRBJ2-5, with 14 positions matching TRBD2. CDR3 length equals 16 residues. CDR1 and CDR2 (germline): SGHRS, YFSETQ. The V segment lost 5 bases and the J segment 2 bases; nucleotides outside the gene matches: 5. CDR3 DNA sequence: TGCGCCAGCAGGCCAGGGACTAGCGGGAGTCAAGAGACCCAGTACTTA. This encodes CASRPGTSGSQETQYL.

The genes are TRBV24-1 and TRBJ2-1; 7 nucleotides line up with TRBD2. This CDR3 region has 14 residues. Germline loops: CDR1 KGHDR, CDR2 SFDVKD. V was pared by 3 bases and J by 6 bases, with 4 bases of the junction left unmatched. CDR3 sequence: CATSDPAGANEQFF. DNA of the CDR3: TGTGCCACCAGTGATCCGGCGGGAGCCAATGAGCAGTTCTTC.

The rearrangement uses TRBV7-2 and TRBJ2-3; TRBD2 aligns across 14 bases. From germline, CDR1 is SGHTA and CDR2 FQGNSA. J lost 5 bases, V lost 4 bases, and 5 bases had no gene match. There are 16 residues in the CDR3. The CDR3 loop reads CASSSGLAGGGDTQYF. In DNA form, the CDR3 reads TGTGCCAGCAGCTCCGGACTAGCGGGGGGAGGAGATACGCAGTATTTT. The full variable domain, its missing parts supplied by reference TRBV7-2 and TRBJ2-3, is GAGVSQSPSNKVTEKGKDVELRCDPISGHTALYWYRQSLGQGLEFLIYFQGNSAPDKSGLPSDRFSAERTGGSVSTLTIQRTQQEDSAVYLCASSSGLAGGGDTQYFGPGTRLTVL.

This clonotype was counted a few times. V and J are TRBV5-1 and TRBJ2-3; 7 nucleotides align to TRBD1. The CDR3 totals 16 residues. Germline CDR1 and CDR2: SGHRS and YFSETQ. With V trimmed by 3 bases and J by 1 base, 8 bases remained unmatched. The DNA for the CDR3 is TGCGCCAGCAGCTCGGACGGGGACAGCCGCACAGATACGCAGTATTTT. Translation: CASSSDGDSRTDTQYF.

This sequence joins TRBV20-1 and TRBJ2-7; TRBD2 matches at 7 bases. This CDR3 is built from 14 residues. The trim removed 6 bases at V and 2 bases at J, leaving 10 bases unmatched. The germline V gene encodes CDR1 DFQATT and CDR2 SNEGSKA (reference sequence). In DNA form, the CDR3 reads TGCAGTGCCCCCGCGGGGAGGGCCACCTACGAGCAGTACTTC. Amino acid sequence: CSAPAGRATYEQYF.

Regarding this clonotype: Just one base apart from a much larger clone, this may be a read error. V is TRBV12-3 or TRBV12-4 and J is TRBJ2-1, with 9 bases fitting TRBD2. CDR3 size: 16 residues. J was trimmed by 3 bases and V by 6 bases; bases with no gene match: 9. The CDR3 loop is CASSSRIAGVYNEQFF. The DNA of the CDR3 is TGTGCCAGCAGCTCGCGAATAGCGGGAGTCTACAATGAGCAGTTCTTC.

The rearrangement uses TRBV20-1 and TRBJ2-3; the D gene is possibly TRBD1 (7 bases). This CDR3 is 15 amino acids long. CDR1 and CDR2 (germline): DFQATT, SNEGSKA (reference sequence). Trimming shortened V by 0 bases and J by 8 bases, and 18 bases separated the two germline ends. In DNA form, the CDR3 reads TGCAGTGCTAGAGATGTTGGGCAGGGGGGAGGTACGCAGTATTTT. Its protein is CSARDVGQGGGTQYF.

This clonotype was recorded a few times. J is TRBJ2-5 and V is TRBV12-5, with 7 positions matching TRBD1. Germline CDR1 is LGHNT and CDR2 is FRNRAP. The CDR3 is 16 amino acids. Germline trimming cut 4 bases from V and 5 bases from J; bases unmatched to any gene: 13. The CDR3 sequence: CASGSPSTGRGETQYF. The CDR3 coding sequence is TGTGCTAGTGGTTCGCCCTCGACAGGGCGAGGCGAGACCCAGTACTTC.

This clonotype has only a few counts. The chain carries TRBV28 and TRBJ2-1; TRBD1 matches 11 bases. Near its end, the DNA agrees better with TRBJ2-7, so the J call may be wrong. The germline gives CDR1 MDHEN, CDR2 SYDVKM. The CDR3 totals 15 residues. DNA for the CDR3: TGTGCCAGCACTGGGACAGGGGGTTTCTACAATGAGCAGTACTTC. Translated: CASTGTGGFYNEQYF.

The J gene is TRBJ2-7, the V gene TRBV25-1; TRBD1 aligns across 7 bases. CDR1 is MGHDK, CDR2 SYGVNS, per germline. The CDR3 sequence is 14 residues long. J was trimmed by 4 bases and V by 4 bases; bases with no gene match: 7. CDR3 sequence: CASSARDSLYEQYF. CDR3 bases: TGTGCCAGCAGTGCCCGGGACAGCCTTTACGAGCAGTACTTC.

This clonotype showed up just a few times. The chain couples TRBV18 to TRBJ1-1; 7 nucleotides align to TRBD1. The CDR3 extends over 14 amino acids. Trimming removed 2 bases from V and 5 bases from J; junction bases left unmatched: 5. The germline gives CDR1 KGHSH, CDR2 LQKENI. The DNA for the CDR3 is TGTGCCAGCTCACCAGACACAGGGGATACTGAAGCTTTCTTT. Translation: CASSPDTGDTEAFF.